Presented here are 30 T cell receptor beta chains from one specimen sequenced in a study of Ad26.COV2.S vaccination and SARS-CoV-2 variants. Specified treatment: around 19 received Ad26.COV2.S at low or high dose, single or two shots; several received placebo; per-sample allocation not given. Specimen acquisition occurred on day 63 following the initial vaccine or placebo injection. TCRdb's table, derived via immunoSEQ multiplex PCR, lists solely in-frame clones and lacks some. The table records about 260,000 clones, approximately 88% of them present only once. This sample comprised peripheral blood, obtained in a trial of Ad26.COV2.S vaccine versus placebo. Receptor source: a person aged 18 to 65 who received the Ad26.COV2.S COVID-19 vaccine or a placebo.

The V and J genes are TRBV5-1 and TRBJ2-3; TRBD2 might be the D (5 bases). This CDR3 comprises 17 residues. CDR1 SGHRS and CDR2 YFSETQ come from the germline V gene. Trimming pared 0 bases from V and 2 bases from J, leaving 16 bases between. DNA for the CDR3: TGCGCCAGCAGCTTGGAAGTTACTAGAATCTACACAGATACGCAGTATTTT. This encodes CASSLEVTRIYTDTQYF.

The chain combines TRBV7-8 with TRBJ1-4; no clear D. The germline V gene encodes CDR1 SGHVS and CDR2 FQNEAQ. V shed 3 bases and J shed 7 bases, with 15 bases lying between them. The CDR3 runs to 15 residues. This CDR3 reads CASSFLDGSFEKLFF. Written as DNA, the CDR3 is TGTGCCAGCAGCTTTCTAGACGGATCCTTTGAAAAACTGTTTTTT.

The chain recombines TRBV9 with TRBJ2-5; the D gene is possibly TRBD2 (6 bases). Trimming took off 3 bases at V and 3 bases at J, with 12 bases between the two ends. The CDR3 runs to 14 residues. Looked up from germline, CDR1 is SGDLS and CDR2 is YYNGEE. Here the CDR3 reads CASSGRLAEETQYF. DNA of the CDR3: TGTGCCAGCAGCGGCCGGTTAGCGGAAGAGACCCAGTACTTC.

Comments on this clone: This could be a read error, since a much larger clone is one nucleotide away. CDR3 nucleotides: TGTGCCAGCAGTTTGGACACTGAAGCTTTCTTT. Encoded protein: CASSLDTEAFF. The V call is TRBV12-3 or TRBV12-4, the J call TRBJ1-1; D is unclear. Trimming left V 3 bases short and J 3 bases short, with 2 bases between. The CDR3 covers 11 residues.

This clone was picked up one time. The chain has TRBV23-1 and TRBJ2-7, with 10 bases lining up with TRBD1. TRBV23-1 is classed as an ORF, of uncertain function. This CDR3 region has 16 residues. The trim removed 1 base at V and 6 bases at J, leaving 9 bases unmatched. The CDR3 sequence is CASSQFAGTGALEQYF. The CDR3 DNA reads TGCGCCAGCAGTCAATTCGCCGGGACAGGGGCTCTCGAGCAGTACTTC.

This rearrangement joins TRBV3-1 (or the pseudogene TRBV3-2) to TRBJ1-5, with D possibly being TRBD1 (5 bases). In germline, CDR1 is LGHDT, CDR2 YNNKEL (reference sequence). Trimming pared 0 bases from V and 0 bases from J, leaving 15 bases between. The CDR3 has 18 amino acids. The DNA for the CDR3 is TGTGCCAGCAGCCAAGATATCCCGCAGGGTTATAGCAATCAGCCCCAGCATTTT. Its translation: CASSQDIPQGYSNQPQHF.

CDR3 region: CASSQPGVPLYGYTF. The CDR3 bases are TGCGCCAGCAGCCAACCCGGGGTCCCCCTCTATGGCTACACCTTC. The rearrangement joins TRBV4-1 to TRBJ1-2; no clear D gene. The CDR3 consists of 15 residues. The V and J ends lost 2 bases and 4 bases respectively, with 14 bases between them. Germline V lookup: CDR1 MGHRA, CDR2 YSYEKL.

The DNA of the CDR3 is TGTGCCAGCAGCGACCCGCGGGACGGCTCAACTAATGAAAAACTGTTTTTT. Translating gives CASSDPRDGSTNEKLFF. V gene TRBV9 combines with J gene TRBJ1-4; a possible D gene is TRBD1 (5 bases). Trimming pared 3 bases from V and 0 bases from J, leaving 15 bases between. There are 17 residues in the CDR3. Germline CDR1 SGDLS, CDR2 YYNGEE.

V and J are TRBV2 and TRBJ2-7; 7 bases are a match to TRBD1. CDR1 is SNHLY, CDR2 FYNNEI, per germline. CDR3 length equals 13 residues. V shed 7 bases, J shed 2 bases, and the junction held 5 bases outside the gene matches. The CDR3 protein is CASTGTATYEQYF. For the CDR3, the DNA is TGTGCCAGCACTGGGACAGCGACCTACGAGCAGTACTTC.

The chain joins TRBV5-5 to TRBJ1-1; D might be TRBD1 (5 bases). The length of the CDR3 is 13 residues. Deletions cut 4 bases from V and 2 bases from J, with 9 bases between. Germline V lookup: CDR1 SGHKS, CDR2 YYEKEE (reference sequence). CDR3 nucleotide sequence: TGTGCCAGCAGCCTGGGGACCAACACTGAAGCTTTCTTT. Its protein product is CASSLGTNTEAFF.

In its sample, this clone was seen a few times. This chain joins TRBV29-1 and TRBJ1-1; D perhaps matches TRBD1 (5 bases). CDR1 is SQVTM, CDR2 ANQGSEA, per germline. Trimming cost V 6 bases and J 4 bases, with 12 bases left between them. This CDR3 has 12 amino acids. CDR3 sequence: CSVARGSTEAFF. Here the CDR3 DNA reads TGCAGCGTAGCCCGGGGGAGCACTGAAGCTTTCTTT. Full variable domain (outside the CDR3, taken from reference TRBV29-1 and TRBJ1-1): SAVISQKPSRDICQRGTSLTIQCQVDSQVTMMFWYRQQPGQSLTLIATANQGSEATYESGFVIDKFPISRPNLTFSTLTVSNMSPEDSSIYLCSVARGSTEAFFGQGTRLTVV.

As DNA, the CDR3 is TGTGCTAGCAGCAAAAGGATCACGGGCCAGGAGACCCAGTACTTC. Translated: CASSKRITGQETQYF. This chain links TRBV21-1 with TRBJ2-5. TRBV21-1 is an annotated pseudogene. The CDR3 loop spans 15 amino acids.

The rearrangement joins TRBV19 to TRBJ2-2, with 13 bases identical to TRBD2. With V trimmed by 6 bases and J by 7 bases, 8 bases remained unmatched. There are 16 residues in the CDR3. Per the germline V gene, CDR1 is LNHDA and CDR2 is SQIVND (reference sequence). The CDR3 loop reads CASRFRLAGGCGELFF. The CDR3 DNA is TGTGCCAGTAGGTTTAGACTAGCGGGGGGTTGCGGGGAGCTGTTTTTT.

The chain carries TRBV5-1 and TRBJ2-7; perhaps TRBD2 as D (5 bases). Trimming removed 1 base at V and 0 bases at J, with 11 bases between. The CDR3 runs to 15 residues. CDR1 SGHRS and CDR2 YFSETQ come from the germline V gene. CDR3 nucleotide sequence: TGCGCCAGCAGCTTGTCCGGGGTAAGCTCCTACGAGCAGTACTTC. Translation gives CASSLSGVSSYEQYF.

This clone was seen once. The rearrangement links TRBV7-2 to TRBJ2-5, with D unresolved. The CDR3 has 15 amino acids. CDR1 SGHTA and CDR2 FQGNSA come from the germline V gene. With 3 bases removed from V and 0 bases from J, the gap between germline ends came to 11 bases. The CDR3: CASSLTRPYQETQYF. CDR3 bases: TGTGCCAGCAGCTTGACTCGACCGTACCAAGAGACCCAGTACTTC.

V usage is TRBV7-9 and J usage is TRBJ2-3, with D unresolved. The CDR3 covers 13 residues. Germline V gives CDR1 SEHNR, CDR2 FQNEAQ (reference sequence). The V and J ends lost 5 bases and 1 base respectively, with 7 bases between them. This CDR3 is CASSQTGTDTQYF. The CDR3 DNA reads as TGTGCCAGCAGCCAGACCGGCACAGATACGCAGTATTTT.

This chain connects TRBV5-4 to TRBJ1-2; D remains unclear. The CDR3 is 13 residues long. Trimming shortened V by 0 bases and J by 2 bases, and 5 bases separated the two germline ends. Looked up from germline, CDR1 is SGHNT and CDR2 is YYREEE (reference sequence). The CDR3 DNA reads TGTGCCAGCAGCTTGGAACAGAACTATGGCTACACCTTC. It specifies CASSLEQNYGYTF.

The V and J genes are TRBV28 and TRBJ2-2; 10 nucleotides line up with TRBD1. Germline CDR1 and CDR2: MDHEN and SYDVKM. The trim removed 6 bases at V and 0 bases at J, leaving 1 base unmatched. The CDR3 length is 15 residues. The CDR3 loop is CASRGTGANTGELFF. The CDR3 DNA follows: TGTGCCAGCAGGGGGACAGGGGCGAACACCGGGGAGCTGTTTTTT.

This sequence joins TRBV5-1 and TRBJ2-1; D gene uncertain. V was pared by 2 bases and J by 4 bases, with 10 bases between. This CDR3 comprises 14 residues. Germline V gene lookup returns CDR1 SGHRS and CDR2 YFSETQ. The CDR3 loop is CASSFSERYNEQFF. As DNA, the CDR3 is TGCGCCAGCAGCTTTAGTGAACGATACAATGAGCAGTTCTTC.

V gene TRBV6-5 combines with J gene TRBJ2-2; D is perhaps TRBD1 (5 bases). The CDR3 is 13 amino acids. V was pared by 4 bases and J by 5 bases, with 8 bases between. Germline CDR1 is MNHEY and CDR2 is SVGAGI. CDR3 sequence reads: CASSSPGTGELFF. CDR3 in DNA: TGTGCCAGCAGTTCCCCAGGGACCGGGGAGCTGTTTTTT.

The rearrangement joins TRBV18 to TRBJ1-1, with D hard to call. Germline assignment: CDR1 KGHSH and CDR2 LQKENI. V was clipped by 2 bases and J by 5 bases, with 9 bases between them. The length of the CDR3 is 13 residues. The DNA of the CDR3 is TGTGCCAGCTCACCAGGGGAGGGAACTGAAGCTTTCTTT. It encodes CASSPGEGTEAFF.

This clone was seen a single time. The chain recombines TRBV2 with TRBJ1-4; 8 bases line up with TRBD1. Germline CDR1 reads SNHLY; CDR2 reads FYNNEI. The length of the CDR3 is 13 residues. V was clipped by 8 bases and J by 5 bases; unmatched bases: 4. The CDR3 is CASRRQGNEKLFF. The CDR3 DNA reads TGTGCCAGCCGACGACAGGGGAATGAAAAACTGTTTTTT.

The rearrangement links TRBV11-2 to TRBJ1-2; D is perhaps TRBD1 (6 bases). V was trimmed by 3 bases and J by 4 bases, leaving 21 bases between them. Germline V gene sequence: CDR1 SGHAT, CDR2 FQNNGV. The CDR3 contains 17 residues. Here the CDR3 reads CASSFALLSGTSYGYTF. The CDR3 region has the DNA TGTGCCAGCAGCTTCGCGCTATTGTCCGGGACAAGCTATGGCTACACCTTC.

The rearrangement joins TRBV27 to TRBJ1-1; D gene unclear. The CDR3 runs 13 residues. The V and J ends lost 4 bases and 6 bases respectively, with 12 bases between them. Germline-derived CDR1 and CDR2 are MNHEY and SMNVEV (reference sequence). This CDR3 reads CASSSPGWAEAFF. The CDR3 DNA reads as TGTGCCAGCAGTTCCCCCGGCTGGGCTGAAGCTTTCTTT.

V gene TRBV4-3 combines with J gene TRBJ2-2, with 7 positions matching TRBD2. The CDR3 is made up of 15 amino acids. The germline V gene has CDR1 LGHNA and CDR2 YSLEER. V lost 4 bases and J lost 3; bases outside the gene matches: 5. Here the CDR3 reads CASSRAGVHTGELFF. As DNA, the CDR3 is TGCGCCAGCAGCCGGGCGGGAGTTCACACCGGGGAGCTGTTTTTT.

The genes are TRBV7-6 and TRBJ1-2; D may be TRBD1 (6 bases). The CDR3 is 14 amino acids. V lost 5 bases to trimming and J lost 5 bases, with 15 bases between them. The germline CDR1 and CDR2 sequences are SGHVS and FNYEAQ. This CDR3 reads CASSPDRRGYGYTF. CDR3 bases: TGTGCCAGCAGCCCAGACAGGCGCGGATATGGCTACACCTTC.

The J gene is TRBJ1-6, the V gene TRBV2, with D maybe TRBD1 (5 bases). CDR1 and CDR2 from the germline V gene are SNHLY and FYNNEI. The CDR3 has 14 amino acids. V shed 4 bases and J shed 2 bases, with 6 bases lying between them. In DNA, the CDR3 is TGTGCCAGCAGTGCGACAGCCTATAATTCACCCCTCCACTTT. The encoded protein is CASSATAYNSPLHF.

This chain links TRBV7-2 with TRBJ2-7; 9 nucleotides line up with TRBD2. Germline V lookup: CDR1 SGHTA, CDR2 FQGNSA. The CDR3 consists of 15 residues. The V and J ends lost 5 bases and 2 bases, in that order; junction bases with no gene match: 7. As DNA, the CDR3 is TGTGCCAGCAGCCAGGTACTAGCGGGTACCTACGAGCAGTACGTC. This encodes CASSQVLAGTYEQYV.

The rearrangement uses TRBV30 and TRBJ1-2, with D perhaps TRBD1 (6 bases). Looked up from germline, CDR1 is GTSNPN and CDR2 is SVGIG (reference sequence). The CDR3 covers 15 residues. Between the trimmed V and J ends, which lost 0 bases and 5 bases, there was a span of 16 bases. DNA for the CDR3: TGTGCCTGGAGTGTATCGGGGGCAGAGCGGTATGGCTACACCTTC. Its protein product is CAWSVSGAERYGYTF. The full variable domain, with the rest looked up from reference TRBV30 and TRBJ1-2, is SQTIHQWPATLVQPVGSPLSLECTVEGTSNPNLYWYRQAAGRGLQLLFYSVGIGQISSEVPQNLSASRPQDRQFILSSKKLLLSDSGFYLCAWSVSGAERYGYTFGSGTRLTVV.

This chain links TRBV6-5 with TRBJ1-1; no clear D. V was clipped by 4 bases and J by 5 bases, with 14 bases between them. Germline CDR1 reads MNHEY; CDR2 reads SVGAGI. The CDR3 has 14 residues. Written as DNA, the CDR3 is TGTGCCAGCAGTTCTTACTCTGGGGTTACTGAAGCTTTCTTT. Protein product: CASSSYSGVTEAFF.